This TCR beta chain was documented in a study of blood T cell repertoires in COVID-19. Study in general: Whether acute or convalescent, the COVID-19 samples came from the United States, Italy and Spain. T cells, B-cell-depleted T cells, or PBMCs provided the cDNA or gDNA that served as material.

Original processing methods: Reference gene primer amplification in the assay estimated nucleated cell counts. Clones were read by immunoSEQ multiplex PCR, and TCRdb kept only the in-frame ones, dropping some. That table gives V, J and clone size, and the DNA gave D and trimming. The data show about 170,000 clones, more than 75% seen once. Germline CDR1 and CDR2: MGHDK and SYGVNS. Trimming at V came to 4 bases and at J to 3 bases, leaving 9 bases not matched to a gene. The CDR3 length is 16 residues. The sample taken for sequencing was peripheral blood. The rearrangement uses TRBV25-1 and TRBJ2-4, with 7 nucleotides matching TRBD1. The sequence was collected from a man aged 50-60 years who had recovered from COVID-19. CDR3 protein: CASSGERPGGKNIQYF. The CDR3 DNA is TGTGCCAGCAGTGGAGAAAGGCCAGGGGGCAAAAACATTCAGTACTTC.